A selection of T cell receptor beta chains follows, all from one sample in a study of cytomegalovirus exposure and HLA in healthy donors. Data came from immunoSEQ multiplex PCR; TCRdb stores just in-frame clones and leaves some out. Here the sample spans tens of thousands of clones, 93% being singletons. The source material was PBMCs. Receptor source: a man younger than 35 in good health and CMV-seronegative. The CDR3 runs from the conserved cysteine through the conserved F or W. Fields, in order: D gene, J gene, V gene, clone size, CDR3 DNA, CDR3 protein. A D gene is named only where the DNA matches it firmly. Clone sizes are given selectively: once, few, many, or a class where the clone is expanded.

>NA|TRBJ1-5|TRBV10-3|NA
TGTGCCATCAGGGGGGGTGGTCAACCCCAGCATTTT
CAIRGGGQPQHF
>TRBD1|TRBJ2-7|TRBV19|NA
TGTGCCAGTACCCGGACAGGGAAGGGAGAGCAGTACTTC
CASTRTGKGEQYF
>NA|TRBJ1-1|TRBV7-9|NA
TGTGCCAGCAGCTTAAAGGGGGGGGAACGAGCCCCAGCTTTCTTT
CASSLKGGERAPAFF
>NA|TRBJ1-2|TRBV7-2|NA
TGTGCCAGCAGCTGGGACTTCCAGGGAGGGGGCTACACCTTC
CASSWDFQGGGYTF
>NA|TRBJ2-2|TRBV10-3|once
TGTGCCACCCGGGTAGGCGGGACTGCTAGGCCCGGGGAGCTGTTTTTT
CATRVGGTARPGELFF
>TRBD1|TRBJ1-4|TRBV19|NA
TGTGCCAGTAGGGGACAGGGCGTAACCCGGAATGAAAAACTGTTTTTT
CASRGQGVTRNEKLFF
>TRBD1|TRBJ2-5|TRBV5-6|NA
TGTGCCAGCAGCTTTAGGGACAGCCTCCCAAGAGGGACCCAGTACTTC
CASSFRDSLPRGTQYF
>TRBD1|TRBJ1-5|TRBV10-2|NA
TGCGCCAGCACTGGACAGGGTTTCGGTCAGCCCCAGCATTTT
CASTGQGFGQPQHF
>NA|TRBJ2-7|TRBV20-1|NA
TGCAGTGCCAGACAGGACGAGCAGTACTTC
CSARQDEQYF
>NA|TRBJ2-1|TRBV4-2|NA
TGTGCCACAACGGACTTCTACAATGAGCAGTTCTTC
CATTDFYNEQFF
>NA|TRBJ1-1|TRBV14|NA
TGTGCCAGCAGCCAAGAAGGGGCTCTGAACACTGAAGCTTTCTTT
CASSQEGALNTEAFF
>NA|TRBJ1-1|TRBV6-6|NA
TGTGCCAGCAGTCCCGAGAGCCTCACTGAAGCTTTCTTT
CASSPESLTEAFF
>TRBD1|TRBJ1-2|TRBV7-2|NA
TGTGCCAGCAGCTTAGGATCCGGACAGGGGGGGTATGGCTACACCTTC
CASSLGSGQGGYGYTF
>NA|TRBJ1-2|TRBV7-9|NA
TGTGCCAGCAGCTTCCTCCTCGGGCAGGGACTATATGGCTACACCTTC
CASSFLLGQGLYGYTF
>NA|TRBJ2-3|TRBV5-6|NA
TGTGCCAGCAGCTTGGGAGTAGCGCCAGAGCTAGATACGCAGTATTTT
CASSLGVAPELDTQYF
>TRBD1|TRBJ1-4|TRBV25-1|NA
TGTGCCACCCGAGGGGGCGCGATCGAAAAACTGTTTTTT
CATRGGAIEKLFF
>NA|TRBJ1-5|TRBV10-2|NA
TGCGCCAGCAGTGAGCGTCCGGCGGGACAGCCCCAGCATTTT
CASSERPAGQPQHF
>TRBD1|TRBJ1-4|TRBV5-6|NA
TGTGCCAGCAGCTTGAGGTCAGCAGGGGGTGTTGAAAAACTGTTTTTT
CASSLRSAGGVEKLFF
>TRBD2|TRBJ2-3|TRBV5-1|NA
TGCGCCAGCAGCATTGGAGGGACTAGCGGGCCAGATACGCAGTATTTT
CASSIGGTSGPDTQYF
>TRBD2|TRBJ2-1|TRBV4-3|few
TGCGCCAGCAGCCAAGATCTTGGCGGGAGTTACAATGAGCAGTTCTTC
CASSQDLGGSYNEQFF
>NA|TRBJ1-2|TRBV7-2|NA
TGTGCCAGCAGCCAGGGCAAATATGGCTACACCTTC
CASSQGKYGYTF
>TRBD1|TRBJ2-7|TRBV6-1|NA
TGTGCCAGCAGTGTCCAGGGGGTCCCCTCCTACGAGCAGTACTTC
CASSVQGVPSYEQYF
>NA|TRBJ2-3|TRBV11-3|NA
TGTGCCAGCGGAGGGGTCTCCACAGATACGCAGTATTTT
CASGGVSTDTQYF
>NA|TRBJ2-2|TRBV7-9|NA
TGTGCCAGCAGCTCGACAGTCACCGGGGAGCTGTTTTTT
CASSSTVTGELFF
>NA|TRBJ2-1|TRBV9|NA
TGTGCCAGCAGCAGATCGGTGGGAGAGCGTGAGCAGTTCTTC
CASSRSVGEREQFF
>NA|TRBJ2-3|TRBV10-3|NA
TGTGCCATCAGTGAAGGGGTAGATACGCAGTATTTT
CAISEGVDTQYF
>NA|TRBJ1-1|TRBV6-1|NA
TGTGCCAGCAGTGAAGCTGTAAGGGACTCAGGAGCTGAAGCTTTCTTT
CASSEAVRDSGAEAFF
>NA|TRBJ2-5|TRBV5-1|NA
TGCGCCAGCAGCTTACAATACAGGGTACAAGAGACCCAGTACTTC
CASSLQYRVQETQYF
>TRBD2|TRBJ2-2|TRBV5-1|NA
TGCGCCAGCAGCGGGACTAGCGGGAGGACCGGGGAGCTGTTTTTT
CASSGTSGRTGELFF
>TRBD2|TRBJ2-7|TRBV6-4|NA
TGTGCCAGCAGTGCAACAGCGGGGGCGAGCTCCTACGAGCAGTACTTC
CASSATAGASSYEQYF
>TRBD1|TRBJ2-6|TRBV2|NA
TGTGCCAGCAGTGGACAGGGCGGCTCTGGGGCCAACGTCCTGACTTTC
CASSGQGGSGANVLTF
>NA|TRBJ1-2|TRBV7-9|NA
TGTGCCAGCAGCTTAGCGTTCAGGGGCGATGGCTACACCTTC
CASSLAFRGDGYTF
>NA|TRBJ2-7|TRBV7-9|few
TGTGCCAGCAGCTTAGACCCTGTTAACAGGCGATCCTACGAGCAGTACTTC
CASSLDPVNRRSYEQYF
>TRBD1|TRBJ1-2|TRBV6-4|few
TGTGCCAGCAGACCAGGGGGCGCGGGAGGCTACACCTTC
CASRPGGAGGYTF
>NA|TRBJ1-1|TRBV27|NA
TGTGCCAGCAGTCCCCCACCAGGGGCTAACACTGAAGCTTTCTTT
CASSPPPGANTEAFF
>TRBD1|TRBJ1-2|TRBV5-6|NA
TGTGCCAGCAGCTCCGGGACAGGGAACTATGGCTACACCTTC
CASSSGTGNYGYTF
>TRBD1|TRBJ1-1|TRBV6-5|NA
TGTGCCAGCACCAGCGGACAGGGAAACACTGAAGCTTTCTTT
CASTSGQGNTEAFF
>NA|TRBJ1-1|TRBV27|NA
TGTGCCAGCAGTCCCTGGGCCTACACTGAAGCTTTCTTT
CASSPWAYTEAFF
>NA|TRBJ2-1|TRBV6-5|NA
TGTGCCAGCAGTTACTCACAGGGCCTATACAATGAGCAGTTCTTC
CASSYSQGLYNEQFF
>NA|TRBJ1-4|TRBV4-1|NA
TGCGCCAGCAGCCAAGATCCGGCCAGGGGCGGTGAAAAACTGTTTTTT
CASSQDPARGGEKLFF
>NA|TRBJ2-7|TRBV7-2|NA
TGTGCCAGCAGCTCAAACAGGTACGAGCAGTACTTC
CASSSNRYEQYF
>TRBD2|TRBJ2-2|TRBV4-1|NA
TGCGCCAGCGGGCGGGGCGGGGGGACCGGGGAGCTGTTTTTT
CASGRGGGTGELFF
>TRBD1|TRBJ2-3|TRBV5-1|NA
TGCGCCAGCAGCCCGGGACAGGGACCCACAGATACGCAGTATTTT
CASSPGQGPTDTQYF
>TRBD2|TRBJ2-2|TRBV7-8|NA
TGTGCCAGCAGCCCCAGGGGCAGCGGGAGCTTTACCGGGGAGCTGTTTTTT
CASSPRGSGSFTGELFF
>NA|TRBJ1-3|TRBV7-9|NA
TGTGCCAGCAGCACGGCTACTCGAACAGAGTCTGGAAACACCATATATTTT
CASSTATRTESGNTIYF
>NA|TRBJ2-1|TRBV10-3|NA
TGTGCCATCAGTGAGATCAGGGCCGATGAGCAGTTCTTC
CAISEIRADEQFF
>NA|TRBJ2-3|TRBV5-1|few
TGCGCCAGCAGCTTACAAGGGGATGGAGTGCAGTATTTT
CASSLQGDGVQYF
>TRBD2|TRBJ2-7|TRBV6-5|NA
TGTGCCAGCAGAGAAACTAGCGGGGAGGCCTACGAGCAGTACTTC
CASRETSGEAYEQYF
>NA|TRBJ1-5|TRBV7-6|NA
TGTGCCAGCAGCGCCCTTGGGGCGCGACAGCCCCAGCATTTT
CASSALGARQPQHF
>TRBD1|TRBJ1-2|TRBV2|NA
TGTGCCAGTCGGACAGGGGGTATCTATGGCTACACCTTC
CASRTGGIYGYTF
>TRBD1|TRBJ1-2|TRBV27|NA
TGTGCCAGCAGTTTATCGACAGGGGTGAGTGGCTACACCTTC
CASSLSTGVSGYTF
>NA|TRBJ1-1|TRBV18|NA
TGTGCCAGCCAGGACGGGATGGACACTGAAGCTTTCTTT
CASQDGMDTEAFF
>TRBD1|TRBJ1-1|TRBV9|NA
TGTGCCAGCAGCCCGCGAGGACAGGGGGCTGTACAAGCTTTCTTT
CASSPRGQGAVQAFF
>NA|TRBJ1-1|TRBV7-2|NA
TGTGCCAGCAGCGCCCGACAGAGACAAATGAACACTGAAGCTTTCTTT
CASSARQRQMNTEAFF
>NA|TRBJ1-2|TRBV6-5|NA
TGTGCCAGCAGTTACGTGGGGGGGGCCAACTATGGCTACACCTTC
CASSYVGGANYGYTF
>NA|TRBJ2-1|TRBV2|NA
TGTGCCAGCAGTGAAGATGCAGTACTAGCAGCGTCCTACAATGAGCAGTTCTTC
CASSEDAVLAASYNEQFF
>NA|TRBJ1-5|TRBV7-3|NA
TGTGCCAGCAGCCCCAAGGCAGGGGATGAGCCCCAGCATTTT
CASSPKAGDEPQHF
>TRBD1|TRBJ2-3|TRBV11-3|NA
TGTGCCAGCAGCTCGGGACAGGGGCCCACAGATACGCAGTATTTT
CASSSGQGPTDTQYF
>NA|TRBJ1-5|TRBV2|NA
TGTGCCAGCAGTGAGGCAGGCCGCAATCAGCCCCAGCATTTT
CASSEAGRNQPQHF
>NA|TRBJ1-5|TRBV28|NA
TGTGCCAGCAGTTCCATCGTCGACGCGGGGGATCAGCCCCAGCATTTT
CASSSIVDAGDQPQHF